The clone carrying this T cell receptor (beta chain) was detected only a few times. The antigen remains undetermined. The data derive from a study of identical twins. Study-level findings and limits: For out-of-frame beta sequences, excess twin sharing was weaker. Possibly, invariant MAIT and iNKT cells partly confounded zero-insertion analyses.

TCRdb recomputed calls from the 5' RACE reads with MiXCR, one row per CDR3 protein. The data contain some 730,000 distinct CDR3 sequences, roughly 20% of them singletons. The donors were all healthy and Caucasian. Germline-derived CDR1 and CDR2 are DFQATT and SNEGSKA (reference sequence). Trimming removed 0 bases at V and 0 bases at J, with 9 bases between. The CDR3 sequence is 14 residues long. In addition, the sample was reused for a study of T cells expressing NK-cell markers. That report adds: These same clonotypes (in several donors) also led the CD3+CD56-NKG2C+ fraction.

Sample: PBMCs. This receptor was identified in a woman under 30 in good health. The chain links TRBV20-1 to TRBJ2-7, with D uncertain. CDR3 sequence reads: CSARDQYSSYEQYF. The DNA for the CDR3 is TGCAGTGCTAGAGATCAATATAGCTCCTACGAGCAGTACTTC.